The present entry profiles one T cell receptor (beta chain) with its context. The target antigen is unknown. The data belong to a study of T cells in localized non-small cell lung cancer. General study points: Owing to sequencing of a solitary tumor region, heterogeneity cannot be discounted.

Assay: immunoSEQ multiplex PCR; the TCRdb copy retains only in-frame clones and omits some. The table records 35,000 to 40,000 clones, approximately 88% of them present only once. The CDR3 extends over 14 amino acids. V lost 2 bases to trimming and J lost 2 bases; unmatched junction nucleotides: 4. Germline V gene data show CDR1 as GTSNPN and CDR2 as SVGIG (reference sequence). The rearrangement joins TRBV30 to TRBJ2-7; TRBD1 aligns across 9 bases. The sequence came from a woman aged 40-69 years with stage I lung adenocarcinoma. The sample in question was peripheral blood, obtained before any cancer treatment. As DNA, the CDR3 is TGTGCCTGGAGTTCTCGGACAGGGGCCTACGAGCAGTACTTC. It encodes CAWSSRTGAYEQYF.